The clone carrying this T cell receptor (beta chain) was seen only a few times. Its antigen is unknown. This sample is part of a study of T-cell reconstitution after alpha-beta-depleted transplantation in children. Study-wide findings and caveats: Surviving recipient T cells and thymic progenitors underlay high day-60 TCRbeta diversity in some patients. By about two months after transplant, alpha-beta T cells reportedly arose from several hundred graft clones that had expanded. A year had passed since transplant, and T-cell counts and diversity by then came mostly from newly produced T cells.

TCRbeta library preparation incorporated unique molecular identifiers. TCRdb reprocessed the PCR reads via MiXCR and lists one record per CDR3 protein. The table shows over 100,000 distinct CDR3 sequences, with 10% occurring only once. This receptor was obtained from a boy between 2 and 10 years old with acute lymphoblastic leukemia, due to receive a stem cell transplant. Sample: PBMCs, taken before TCRalphabeta/CD19-depleted stem cell transplant.

The CDR3: CASRERPRGLDSPLHF. CDR3 sequence (DNA): TGTGCCAGCAGGGAACGGCCCCGCGGTTTGGATTCACCCCTCCACTTT. This sequence joins TRBV6-1 and TRBJ1-6; D not resolved. The CDR3 totals 16 residues. The V and J ends lost 6 bases and 8 bases respectively, with 20 bases between them. The germline V gene has CDR1 MNHNS and CDR2 SASEGT.